This T cell receptor beta chain was profiled in a study of human T cells and chemical hapten exposure. Study background: An area of 2 cm by more than 1.5 cm on upper inner arm skin received 2% DPC for sensitization. Broader study findings: The number of TCRs above 1 in 1000 frequency did not change after DPC sensitization.

Notes on this clonotype: The antigen is not known.

From germline, CDR1 is LGHNA and CDR2 YNFKEQ. Trimming pared 3 bases from V and 10 bases from J, leaving 13 bases between. CDR3 length equals 14 residues. Study processing details: Per sample, the median was approximately 100,000 TCRs, with values from about 22,000 to 700,000. TCRdb passed the RACE reads through MiXCR, listing each CDR3 protein once. The authors' filters were not applied to this entry. The table includes hundreds of thousands of distinct CDR3 sequences, 6% to 7% detected once. Time point indicated: patch test 2, 6 weeks after DPC sensitization. Treatment described: therapeutic diphenylcyclopropenone sensitization with weekly scalp DPC. Patients had alopecia, were aged 18 to 70, and were not pregnant.

The sequences come from whole blood, collected in connection with sensitization to the hapten diphenylcyclopropenone (DPC). V gene TRBV4-2 combines with J gene TRBJ1-6, with D possibly being TRBD1 (5 bases). The receptor's source is a young woman with alopecia areata. Some clones in this sample may be carry-over from other donors' samples. CDR3 sequence reads: CASSQGTLESPLHF. The CDR3 DNA follows: TGTGCCAGCAGCCAGGGGACTCTTGAGTCACCCCTCCACTTT.